Included here is one TCR beta chain sequence, with context. Its antigen remains undetermined. Base qualities are not provided; no much larger clone lies one nucleotide away. The immunoSEQ Assay, a bias-controlled multiplex PCR, was used to amplify TCRbeta CDR3 regions from genomic DNA. The authors' analysis ran thus. The number of nucleated cells in each sample was estimated by amplification of reference gene primers within the assay. To quantify the absolute abundance of each unique TCRbeta CDR3 rearrangement, sequence reads were collapsed and filtered. For each sample, productive Simpson clonality was calculated as the square root of Simpson's diversity index over productive rearrangements. TCRdb provides this immuneACCESS table in a form limited to in-frame rearrangements. Some clones are lacking; in checked studies, under half of them reflect an unresolved V gene, and why the rest are absent is not known. The V and J calls and the clone size are those of that table, but D and trimming were determined from the DNA. This sample lists 150,000 to 190,000 clones; 80% were detected once. 0.5% to 0.65% of the sample goes to the ten largest clones.

This record belongs to a study of blood T cell repertoires in COVID-19 (dated by TCRdb to the early 2020s). In terms of the full investigation: Collaborator samples came from the United States, Italy and Spain and covered acute and convalescent phases of COVID-19. The material from the prospective study consisted of cDNA or gDNA derived from T cells, B-cell-depleted T cells, or PBMCs. Subjects who had been exposed to COVID-19, were actively infected with it, or had recovered from it provided the deeply sampled blood TCRbeta repertoires that made up the dataset. A freely available public database, intended as a resource for researchers studying the immune response to SARS-CoV-2, is where the repertoires were released. The samples were drawn from the first 160 participants of the ongoing ImmuneRACE study and from 1,254 subjects provided by 6 global collaborators. Nearly every sample came with metadata listing a de-identified subject ID, COVID-19 status, age in years and sex. Where available, HLA class I and class II types were taken from metadata supplied by the sample provider and were not determined by assay-based typing.

The CDR3 measures 15 amino acids from cysteine to phenylalanine. The CDR3 DNA has 45 bases and is translated from base 1. From a lookup of the germline V gene, CDR1 and CDR2 are SGHTA and FQGNSA. V is pruned by 3 bases and J by 0 bases, leaving 2 bases of the junction without a gene match. Whole blood was collected in K2EDTA tubes by collaborating institutions according to the institutions' own protocols. For TCRbeta analysis, collaborators shipped samples as frozen whole blood, isolated PBMCs, or DNA extracted from either of those sample types. On the study overall, not on this receptor specifically: The quantity of clinical and demographic metadata differed by source and by participant and was supplied without curation.

Input material: peripheral blood. This clonotype originated in a man between 60 and 75 years old with acute or convalescent COVID-19. The sequence is built from TRBV7-2 and TRBJ2-1; a stretch of 7 junction bases matches TRBD2. The CDR3 reads CASSFGGSSYNEQFF. The bases read TGTGCCAGCAGCTTCGGCGGGAGCTCCTACAATGAGCAGTTCTTC.